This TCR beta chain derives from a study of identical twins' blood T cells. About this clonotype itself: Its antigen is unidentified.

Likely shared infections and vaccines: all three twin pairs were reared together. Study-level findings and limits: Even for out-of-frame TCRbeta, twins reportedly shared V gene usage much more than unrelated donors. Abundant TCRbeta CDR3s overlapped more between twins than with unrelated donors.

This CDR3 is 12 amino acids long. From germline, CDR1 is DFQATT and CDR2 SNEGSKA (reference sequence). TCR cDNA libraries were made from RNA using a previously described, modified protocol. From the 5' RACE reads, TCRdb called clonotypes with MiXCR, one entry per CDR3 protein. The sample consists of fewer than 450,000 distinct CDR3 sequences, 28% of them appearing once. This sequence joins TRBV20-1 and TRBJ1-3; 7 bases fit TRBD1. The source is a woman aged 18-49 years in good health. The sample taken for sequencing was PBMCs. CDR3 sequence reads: CKQGLYGNTIYF. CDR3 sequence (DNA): TGCAAACAGGGGCTATATGGAAACACCATATATTTT.